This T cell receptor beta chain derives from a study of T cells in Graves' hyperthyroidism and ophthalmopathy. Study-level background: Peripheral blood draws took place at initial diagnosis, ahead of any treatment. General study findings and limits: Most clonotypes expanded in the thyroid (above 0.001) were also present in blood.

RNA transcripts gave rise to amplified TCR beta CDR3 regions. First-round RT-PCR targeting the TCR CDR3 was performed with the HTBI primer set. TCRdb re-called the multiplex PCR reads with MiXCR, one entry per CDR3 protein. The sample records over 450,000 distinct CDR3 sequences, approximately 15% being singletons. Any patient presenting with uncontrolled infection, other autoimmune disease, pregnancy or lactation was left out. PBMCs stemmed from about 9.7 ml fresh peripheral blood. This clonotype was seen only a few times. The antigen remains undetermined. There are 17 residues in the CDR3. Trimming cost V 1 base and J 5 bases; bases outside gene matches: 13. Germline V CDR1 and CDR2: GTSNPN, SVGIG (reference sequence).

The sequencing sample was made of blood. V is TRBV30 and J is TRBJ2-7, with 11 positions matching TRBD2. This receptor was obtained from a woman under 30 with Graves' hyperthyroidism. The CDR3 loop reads CAWSGWASGRPEDEQYF. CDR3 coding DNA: TGTGCCTGGAGTGGCTGGGCTAGCGGGAGGCCCGAGGACGAGCAGTACTTC.